These 32 T cell receptor beta chains were all obtained from the same sample, sequenced in a study of blood T cell repertoires in COVID-19. Clones were read by immunoSEQ multiplex PCR, and TCRdb kept only the in-frame ones, dropping some. The table shows about 190,000 clones, with under 80% occurring only once. Specimen: peripheral blood. These receptors originate from a man aged 50 to 60 who had recovered from COVID-19.

The chain employs TRBV24-1 and TRBJ2-1; 7 bases line up with TRBD1. J lost 1 base, V lost 8 bases, and 10 bases had no gene match. CDR3 length equals 16 residues. The germline V gene has CDR1 KGHDR and CDR2 SFDVKD. The CDR3 spells CATTHRDRSSYNEQFF. The CDR3, as DNA: TGTGCCACCACCCACCGGGACAGAAGTTCCTACAATGAGCAGTTCTTC.

The chain employs TRBV5-6 and TRBJ1-5, with TRBD1 as a possible D gene (6 bases). Germline lookup yields CDR1 SGHDT and CDR2 YYEEEE. The CDR3 extends over 14 amino acids. The V gene lost 4 bases and the J gene lost 11 bases, with 19 bases spanning the gap. CDR3 bases: TGTGCCAGCAGCAAAACCGGGCCGGGGGGCGCCCAGCATTTT. Protein sequence: CASSKTGPGGAQHF. The full variable domain, with the rest looked up from reference TRBV5-6 and TRBJ1-5, is DAGVTQSPTHLIKTRGQQVTLRCSPKSGHDTVSWYQQALGQGPQFIFQYYEEEERQRGNFPDRFSGHQFPNYSSELNVNALLLGDSALYLCASSKTGPGGAQHFGDGTRLSIL.

The chain combines TRBV5-1 with TRBJ2-5, with D possibly TRBD2 on 7 matching bases. V was clipped by 0 bases and J by 2 bases, with 14 bases between them. Germline V gene data show CDR1 as SGHRS and CDR2 as YFSETQ. This CDR3 has 16 amino acids. CDR3 amino acids: CASSLGLGGRQETQYF. In nucleotides, the CDR3 is TGCGCCAGCAGCTTGGGTTTGGGGGGGCGACAAGAGACCCAGTACTTC.

This chain joins TRBV29-1 and TRBJ2-5; 7 bases match TRBD2. The CDR3 is made up of 13 amino acids. The ends lost 4 bases at V and 5 bases at J; junction bases unmatched: 7. Germline assignment: CDR1 SQVTM and CDR2 ANQGSEA. CDR3 sequence (DNA): TGCAGCGTTGGCGGGAGTATTAGCGAGACCCAGTACTTC. This gives the protein CSVGGSISETQYF. Drawing the rest from reference TRBV29-1 and TRBJ2-5, the complete variable domain is SAVISQKPSRDICQRGTSLTIQCQVDSQVTMMFWYRQQPGQSLTLIATANQGSEATYESGFVIDKFPISRPNLTFSTLTVSNMSPEDSSIYLCSVGGSISETQYFGPGTRLLVL.

The chain carries TRBV10-2 and TRBJ1-4; a weak D match, TRBD1 (6 bases). Germline CDR1 reads WSHSY; CDR2 reads SAAADI. The CDR3 sequence is 15 residues long. Trimming shortened V by 4 bases and J by 0 bases, and 9 bases separated the two germline ends. CDR3 sequence reads: CASSGQEATNEKLFF. CDR3 in DNA: TGCGCCAGCAGTGGACAGGAAGCAACTAATGAAAAACTGTTTTTT.

This clone turned up a few times. This chain joins TRBV3-1 (or the pseudogene TRBV3-2) and TRBJ2-1, with D possibly matching TRBD1 (5 bases). CDR3 length equals 14 residues. V dropped 0 bases and J dropped 6 bases, with 9 bases sitting between them. The V gene's germline CDR1 is LGHDT and CDR2 YNNKEL (reference sequence). The CDR3 DNA sequence: TGTGCCAGCAGCCAAGATGCCAGGGTCAATGAGCAGTTCTTC. Translating it yields CASSQDARVNEQFF.

The CDR3 coding sequence is TGTGCCAGCAGTCGGGACAGGGAAGGGGCCAACGTCCTGACTTTC. As protein: CASSRDREGANVLTF. The rearrangement uses TRBV7-8 and TRBJ2-6, with 9 bases that match TRBD1. Germline assignment: CDR1 SGHVS and CDR2 FQNEAQ. The CDR3 consists of 15 residues. Germline trimming cut 6 bases from V and 4 bases from J; bases unmatched to any gene: 4.

The rearrangement joins TRBV29-1 to TRBJ2-7, with 7 bases fitting TRBD1. This CDR3 region has 13 residues. The trim removed 6 bases at V and 2 bases at J, leaving 7 bases unmatched. The germline CDR1 and CDR2 sequences are SQVTM and ANQGSEA. Here the CDR3 reads CSVLTGSPYEQYF. The CDR3 DNA is TGCAGCGTGTTGACAGGGTCCCCCTACGAGCAGTACTTC.

V and J are TRBV28 and TRBJ2-7; the match to TRBD1 covers 9 bases. The CDR3 is 15 residues long. V was clipped by 8 bases and J by 0 bases; unmatched bases: 8. Looked up from germline, CDR1 is MDHEN and CDR2 is SYDVKM. The CDR3, as DNA: TGTGCCAGCCATACCGACAGGGGGGTCTCCTACGAGCAGTACTTC. Translation gives CASHTDRGVSYEQYF.

Comments on this clone: Different DNA sequences within this sample yield the same CDR3. J is TRBJ2-7 and V is TRBV28; tentative D call: TRBD2 (5 bases). The CDR3 totals 13 residues. V lost 6 bases to trimming and J lost 2 bases, with 11 bases between them. The V gene's germline CDR1 is MDHEN and CDR2 SYDVKM. This chain's CDR3 is CASSVRGTYEQYF. The CDR3 nucleotides read TGTGCCAGCAGCGTCAGAGGGACCTACGAGCAGTACTTC.

J is TRBJ1-5 and V is TRBV19, with TRBD1 identical over 8 bases. The J segment lost 7 bases and the V segment lost 7 bases, leaving 6 bases of the junction unmatched. The CDR3 consists of 13 residues. CDR1 and CDR2 from the germline V gene are LNHDA and SQIVND (reference sequence). The CDR3 DNA reads as TGTGCCAGTACCAGGGGACAGGCCCAGCCCCAGCATTTT. Encoded protein: CASTRGQAQPQHF.

This clone was observed once. The chain recombines TRBV7-3 with TRBJ2-1, with D hard to call. CDR1 and CDR2 (germline): SGHTA, FQGTGA. This CDR3 region has 15 residues. The V and J ends lost 5 bases and 1 base respectively, with 12 bases between them. The CDR3 region has the DNA TGTGCCAGCAGCCCAGGTCCCGGATCCTACAATGAGCAGTTCTTC. Protein sequence: CASSPGPGSYNEQFF.

This clone was counted at least ten times. Other DNA sequences in the same sample also yield this CDR3. This chain links TRBV12-3 or TRBV12-4 with TRBJ2-7; D unclear. Deletions cut 6 bases from V and 3 bases from J, with 12 bases between. The CDR3 totals 13 residues. DNA of the CDR3: TGTGCCAGCAGCCGGAATCGAGGCTACGAGCAGTACTTC. Translation gives CASSRNRGYEQYF.

The genes are TRBV7-9 and TRBJ2-7; TRBD1 agrees at 7 bases. Germline trimming cut 1 base from V and 3 bases from J; bases unmatched to any gene: 0. CDR1 is SEHNR and CDR2 is FQNEAQ in the germline V gene (reference sequence). The CDR3 runs to 13 residues. The CDR3 region is CASSLGDSYEQYF. In DNA form, the CDR3 reads TGTGCCAGCAGCTTAGGGGACAGCTACGAGCAGTACTTC.

This rearrangement joins TRBV7-2 to TRBJ1-1, with D uncertain. The CDR3 runs to 17 residues. Germline CDR1 reads SGHTA; CDR2 reads FQGNSA. Trimming removed 6 bases from V and 0 bases from J, with 20 bases in between. The CDR3 sequence is CASSTNTGYGVNTEAFF. CDR3 nucleotide sequence: TGTGCCAGCAGTACTAATACGGGTTATGGTGTGAACACTGAAGCTTTCTTT. The variable domain in full, completed from reference TRBV7-2 and TRBJ1-1, reads GAGVSQSPSNKVTEKGKDVELRCDPISGHTALYWYRQSLGQGLEFLIYFQGNSAPDKSGLPSDRFSAERTGGSVSTLTIQRTQQEDSAVYLCASSTNTGYGVNTEAFFGQGTRLTVV.

V gene TRBV5-1 combines with J gene TRBJ1-5, with 12 positions matching TRBD1. The germline CDR1 and CDR2 sequences are SGHRS and YFSETQ. CDR3 length: 17 residues. V shed 0 bases and J 7 bases; nucleotides not matched to a gene: 8. The CDR3 sequence is CASSLEGQGADGQPQHF. CDR3 DNA: TGCGCCAGCAGCTTGGAGGGACAGGGGGCGGACGGGCAGCCCCAGCATTTT. Together with reference TRBV5-1 and TRBJ1-5, the CDR3 gives the full variable domain: KAGVTQTPRYLIKTRGQQVTLSCSPISGHRSVSWYQQTPGQGLQFLFEYFSETQRNKGNFPGRFSGRQFSNSRSEMNVSTLELGDSALYLCASSLEGQGADGQPQHFGDGTRLSIL.

This chain uses TRBV4-2 with TRBJ2-1, with 7 bases fitting TRBD2. Unmatched junction bases numbered 6, after V lost 0 bases and J lost 4 bases. Germline CDR1 reads LGHNA; CDR2 reads YNFKEQ. CDR3 length: 16 amino acids. The CDR3 spells CASSQDYRGVYNEQFF. In nucleotides, the CDR3 is TGTGCCAGCAGCCAAGATTATCGGGGGGTTTACAATGAGCAGTTCTTC.

CDR3 sequence (DNA): TGTGGCGCAGGGGGCGCTTTAGGCTACACCTTC. Translation: CGAGGALGYTF. The chain combines TRBV6-5 with TRBJ1-2, with 8 bases fitting TRBD1. The CDR3 consists of 11 residues. Germline loops: CDR1 MNHEY, CDR2 SVGAGI.

This chain uses TRBV7-9 with TRBJ2-7; tentatively, D is TRBD1 (5 bases). This CDR3 comprises 14 residues. V lost 4 bases and J lost 5, with 15 bases in between. Looked up from germline, CDR1 is SEHNR and CDR2 is FQNEAQ (reference sequence). In nucleotides, the CDR3 is TGTGCCAGCAGCTCACCGACAGTTTGGAACGAGCAGTACTTC. It yields the protein CASSSPTVWNEQYF. The whole variable domain, remainder taken from reference TRBV7-9 and TRBJ2-7, is DTGVSQNPRHKITKRGQNVTFRCDPISEHNRLYWYRQTLGQGPEFLTYFQNEAQLEKSRLLSDRFSAERPKGSFSTLEIQRTEQGDSAMYLCASSSPTVWNEQYFGPGTRLTVT.

In this sample, this clone turned up a few times. The chain recombines TRBV11-3 with TRBJ2-1; D perhaps matches TRBD2 (6 bases). The germline gives CDR1 SGHNT, CDR2 YENEEA. V lost 6 bases and J 8 bases, leaving 11 bases between the germline ends. CDR3 length: 12 residues. The CDR3 DNA sequence: TGTGCCAGCAGAGCGTCGGGAGATGAGCAGTTCTTC. This sequence encodes CASRASGDEQFF.

This chain uses TRBV7-9 with TRBJ2-3, with 9 bases matching TRBD2. This CDR3 has 15 residues. V shed 5 bases and J 3 bases; nucleotides not matched to a gene: 6. CDR1 is SEHNR, CDR2 FQNEAQ, per germline (reference sequence). In DNA form, the CDR3 reads TGTGCCAGCAGCAATAGCGGGAGATTAACAGATACGCAGTATTTT. This gives the protein CASSNSGRLTDTQYF.

The chain has TRBV3-1 (or the pseudogene TRBV3-2) and TRBJ2-7; 8 nucleotides agree with TRBD1. CDR3 length: 15 amino acids. From germline, CDR1 is LGHDT and CDR2 YNNKEL (reference sequence). V lost 6 bases to trimming and J lost 2 bases; unmatched junction nucleotides: 9. DNA of the CDR3: TGTGCCAGCAGAGAACGGGACAGGTCCACCTACGAGCAGTACTTC. Residues: CASRERDRSTYEQYF.

The CDR3 bases are TGTGCCAGCAGTTCTCCCGTAGGTTTGAGGCATTTGGAGTACTTC. This codes for CASSSPVGLRHLEYF. The chain carries TRBV28 and TRBJ2-7; the D is unclear. The CDR3 contains 15 residues. Per the germline V gene, CDR1 is MDHEN and CDR2 is SYDVKM. V lost 4 bases and J lost 11, with 24 bases in between.

The chain uses TRBV27 and TRBJ1-1; D may be TRBD1 (6 bases). The CDR3 extends over 16 amino acids. V dropped 3 bases and J dropped 1 base, with 15 bases sitting between them. Germline CDR1 is MNHEY and CDR2 is SMNVEV (reference sequence). Written as DNA, the CDR3 is TGTGCCAGCAGTTTTTCTTTGGGCAGGGGGAACACTGAAGCTTTCTTT. This codes for CASSFSLGRGNTEAFF.

The sample holds a few counts of this clone. The DNA of the CDR3 is TGTGCCACCAGCAGAGATCTTAATAGGCTAGTCGGAGAGACCCAGTACTTC. Protein sequence: CATSRDLNRLVGETQYF. The rearrangement joins TRBV15 to TRBJ2-5; D gene unclear. V was trimmed by 0 bases and J by 4 bases, leaving 18 bases between them. Germline V gene lookup returns CDR1 LNHNV and CDR2 YYDKDF (reference sequence). The CDR3 covers 17 residues.

This chain connects TRBV5-1 to TRBJ2-7; the match to TRBD1 covers 8 bases. V lost 0 bases, J lost 1 base, and 3 bases stayed unmatched. Germline V gives CDR1 SGHRS, CDR2 YFSETQ. This CDR3 has 15 residues. The CDR3, as DNA: TGCGCCAGCAGCTTGGCCGGGACAGGTTCCTACGAGCAGTACTTC. The encoded protein is CASSLAGTGSYEQYF.

This clone was picked up a small number of times. The chain recombines TRBV5-4 with TRBJ1-1, with 8 positions matching TRBD1. CDR1 and CDR2 from the germline V gene are SGHNT and YYREEE (reference sequence). This CDR3 region has 15 residues. Germline trimming cut 4 bases from V and 4 bases from J; bases unmatched to any gene: 9. This CDR3 reads CASSPGGQGSTEAFF. DNA for the CDR3: TGTGCCAGCAGCCCGGGAGGACAGGGTAGCACTGAAGCTTTCTTT.

V gene TRBV2 combines with J gene TRBJ2-5; unclear D gene. The CDR3 is made up of 12 amino acids. Trimming shortened V by 7 bases and J by 5 bases, and 11 bases separated the two germline ends. CDR1 is SNHLY and CDR2 is FYNNEI in the germline V gene. CDR3 region: CASNPTRETQYF. The CDR3 nucleotides read TGTGCCAGCAACCCCACGAGGGAGACCCAGTACTTC.

This clone was observed a few times. This chain joins TRBV4-3 and TRBJ2-1, with 10 bases matching TRBD2. V dropped 0 bases and J dropped 8; count of bases not matched to a gene: 4. Germline values: CDR1 LGHNA, CDR2 YSLEER. The CDR3 runs 15 residues. CDR3 amino acids: CASSQDTSGIDEQFF. The CDR3 DNA reads TGCGCCAGCAGCCAAGACACTAGCGGGATCGATGAGCAGTTCTTC.

The rearrangement joins TRBV2 to TRBJ2-3; D is possibly TRBD2 (6 bases). Germline V lookup: CDR1 SNHLY, CDR2 FYNNEI. The V end lost 2 bases, the J end lost 4 bases, and 22 bases lay between the germline ends. The CDR3 runs to 18 residues. The CDR3 DNA is TGTGCCAGCAGTGAAACAAGCCCGGGACTGATAACCCCAGATACGCAGTATTTT. This translates into CASSETSPGLITPDTQYF.

To note about this clone: The limits of the CDR3 on the DNA are not certain, so only TCRdb's listed CDR3 is given. This sequence joins TRBV5-5 and TRBJ1-1; TRBD1, the D gene given by the table, was not confirmed from the DNA. Both ends counted, the CDR3 spans 13 residues. Germline V gives CDR1 SGHKS, CDR2 YYEKEE (reference sequence). The CDR3 here is CASSRKVGQGAPF.

J is TRBJ2-5 and V is TRBV7-8, with 12 bases fitting TRBD1. With 0 bases clipped from V and 4 bases from J, the junction kept 3 bases outside the gene matches. Germline lookup yields CDR1 SGHVS and CDR2 FQNEAQ. There are 16 residues in the CDR3. CDR3 region: CASSLAGDRGRETQYF. For the CDR3, the DNA is TGTGCCAGCAGCTTAGCCGGGGACAGGGGGCGAGAGACCCAGTACTTC.